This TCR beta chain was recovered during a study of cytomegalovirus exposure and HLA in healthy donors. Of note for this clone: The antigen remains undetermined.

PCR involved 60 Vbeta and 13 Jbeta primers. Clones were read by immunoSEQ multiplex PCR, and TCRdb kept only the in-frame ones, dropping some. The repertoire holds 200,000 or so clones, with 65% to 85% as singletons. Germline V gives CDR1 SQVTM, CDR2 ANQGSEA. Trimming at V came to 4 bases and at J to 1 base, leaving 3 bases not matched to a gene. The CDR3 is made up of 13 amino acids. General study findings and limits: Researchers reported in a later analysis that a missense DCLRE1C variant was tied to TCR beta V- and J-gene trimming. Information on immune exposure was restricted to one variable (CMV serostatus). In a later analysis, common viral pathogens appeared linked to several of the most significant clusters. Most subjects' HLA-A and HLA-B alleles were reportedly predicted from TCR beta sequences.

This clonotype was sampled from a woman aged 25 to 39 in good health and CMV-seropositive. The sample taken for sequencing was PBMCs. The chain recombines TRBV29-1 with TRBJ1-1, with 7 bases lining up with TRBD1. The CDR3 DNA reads TGCAGCGTTGTGGGACAGCGGAACACTGAAGCTTTCTTT. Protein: CSVVGQRNTEAFF.